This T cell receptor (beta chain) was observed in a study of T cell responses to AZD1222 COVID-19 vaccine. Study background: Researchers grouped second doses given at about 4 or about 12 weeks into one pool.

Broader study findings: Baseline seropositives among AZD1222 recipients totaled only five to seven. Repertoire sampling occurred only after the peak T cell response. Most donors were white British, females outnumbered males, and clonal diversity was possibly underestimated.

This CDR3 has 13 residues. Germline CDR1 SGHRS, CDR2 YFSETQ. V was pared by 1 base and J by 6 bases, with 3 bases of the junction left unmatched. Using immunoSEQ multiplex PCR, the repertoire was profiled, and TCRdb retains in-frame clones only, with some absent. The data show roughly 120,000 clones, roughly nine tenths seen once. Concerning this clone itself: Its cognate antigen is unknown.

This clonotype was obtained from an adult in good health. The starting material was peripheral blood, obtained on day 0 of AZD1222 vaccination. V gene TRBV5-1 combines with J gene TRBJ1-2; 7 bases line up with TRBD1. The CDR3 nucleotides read TGCGCCAGCAGCTTGACAGGGGCACATGGCTACACCTTC. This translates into CASSLTGAHGYTF.